The rows below give T cell receptor beta chains drawn from one sample of a study of regulatory T cells in long-lasting Graves disease. TCRdb processed the multiplex PCR reads anew with MiXCR; each CDR3 protein has one entry. The sample includes a few hundred thousand distinct CDR3 sequences, 12% of them seen just once. The same specimen was also included in a second study, on T cells in Graves' hyperthyroidism and ophthalmopathy.

The specimen comprised peripheral blood mononuclear cells (PBMCs), sampled at new diagnosis, from a patient treated with antithyroid drugs. These receptors all come from a woman aged 18-29 years with Graves disease. Each CDR3 is given with its conserved first and last residue. D genes are given only for firm matches. Some rows have no size entry. The others give once, few or many, or a class for an expanded clone.

V gene: TRBV27; D gene: NA; clone size: many; J gene: TRBJ2-5; CDR3 DNA: TGTGCCAGCAGTTTTCAGGGTTCAGGCGAGACCCAGTACTTC; CDR3 protein: CASSFQGSGETQYF
V gene: TRBV7-3; D gene: NA; clone size: many; J gene: TRBJ2-1; CDR3 DNA: TGTGCCAGCAGCTTTGGGGGAGATTCCTACAATGAGCAGTTCTTC; CDR3 protein: CASSFGGDSYNEQFF
V gene: TRBV28; D gene: TRBD2; clone size: many; J gene: TRBJ2-1; CDR3 DNA: TGTGCCAGCGATACTCGACTAGCGGTATCCTACAATGAGCAGTTCTTC; CDR3 protein: CASDTRLAVSYNEQFF
V gene: TRBV6-9; D gene: NA; clone size: NA; J gene: TRBJ2-5; CDR3 DNA: TGTGCCAGCAGTTATTCGCCTGAAGGGACCCAGTACTTC; CDR3 protein: CASSYSPEGTQYF
V gene: TRBV4-3; D gene: NA; clone size: NA; J gene: TRBJ1-4; CDR3 DNA: TGCGCCAGCAGCCCCTACGAGGGGAATGAAAAACTGTTTTTT; CDR3 protein: CASSPYEGNEKLFF
V gene: TRBV2; D gene: TRBD2; clone size: many; J gene: TRBJ2-2; CDR3 DNA: TGTGCCACCACGACTAGCTTGAACACCGGGGAGCTGTTTTTT; CDR3 protein: CATTTSLNTGELFF
V gene: TRBV10-3; D gene: NA; clone size: many; J gene: TRBJ2-7; CDR3 DNA: TGTGCCTCCGAGACTACGCCTGGGGACGAGCAGTACTTC; CDR3 protein: CASETTPGDEQYF
V gene: TRBV15; D gene: NA; clone size: NA; J gene: TRBJ1-4; CDR3 DNA: TGTGCCACCAGCAGAGATAGGGGCTCAACTAATGAAAAACTGTTTTTT; CDR3 protein: CATSRDRGSTNEKLFF
V gene: TRBV19; D gene: NA; clone size: NA; J gene: TRBJ1-1; CDR3 DNA: TGTGCCAGTAACGTGGGGGTACTAGGCACTGAAGCTTTCTTT; CDR3 protein: CASNVGVLGTEAFF
V gene: TRBV6-1; D gene: NA; clone size: NA; J gene: TRBJ1-2; CDR3 DNA: TGTGCCAGCAGTACTTCAGGGGCCTATGGCTACACCTTC; CDR3 protein: CASSTSGAYGYTF
V gene: TRBV12-3/TRBV12-4; D gene: NA; clone size: many; J gene: TRBJ1-5; CDR3 DNA: TGTGCCAGCAGTTTTGGTCACTATCAGCCCCAGCATTTT; CDR3 protein: CASSFGHYQPQHF
V gene: TRBV30; D gene: NA; clone size: NA; J gene: TRBJ1-2; CDR3 DNA: TGTGCCTGGAGGGGAAAGGAAAAGACGGGCTACACCTTC; CDR3 protein: CAWRGKEKTGYTF
V gene: TRBV7-7; D gene: NA; clone size: many; J gene: TRBJ1-1; CDR3 DNA: TGTGCTAGCAGCCTCCTACTTGACACTGAAGCTTTCTTT; CDR3 protein: CASSLLLDTEAFF
V gene: TRBV19; D gene: NA; clone size: NA; J gene: TRBJ2-7; CDR3 DNA: TGTGCCAGTAGTGCGGCGTCTCCCTACGAGCAGTACTTC; CDR3 protein: CASSAASPYEQYF
V gene: TRBV20-1; D gene: NA; clone size: many; J gene: TRBJ2-2; CDR3 DNA: TGCAGTGCTACCGGACAACCCGGGGAGCTGTTTTTT; CDR3 protein: CSATGQPGELFF
V gene: TRBV20-1; D gene: TRBD2; clone size: many; J gene: TRBJ2-7; CDR3 DNA: TGCAGTGCTAAGGCGAAAACGGGACTAGCGGGAGGGCCTTCGAACGAGCAGTACTTC; CDR3 protein: CSAKAKTGLAGGPSNEQYF
V gene: TRBV14; D gene: TRBD1; clone size: few; J gene: TRBJ1-1; CDR3 DNA: TGTGCCAGCAGCCAAGTTTTGAGACAGGGGGCGAGAGTCACTGAAGCTTTCTTT; CDR3 protein: CASSQVLRQGARVTEAFF
V gene: TRBV30; D gene: NA; clone size: many; J gene: TRBJ1-1; CDR3 DNA: TGTGCCTGGAGTAATGGGTGGACTGAAGCTTTCTTT; CDR3 protein: CAWSNGWTEAFF
V gene: TRBV7-6; D gene: NA; clone size: NA; J gene: TRBJ2-5; CDR3 DNA: TGTGCCAGCAACTTGACTGGGGGTCAAGAGACCCAGTACTTC; CDR3 protein: CASNLTGGQETQYF
V gene: TRBV6-1; D gene: TRBD1; clone size: many; J gene: TRBJ1-5; CDR3 DNA: TGTGCCAGCAGTCCGAACGAACAGGGGTCCGCAGCTTCCCAGCATTTT; CDR3 protein: CASSPNEQGSAASQHF
V gene: TRBV5-5; D gene: NA; clone size: many; J gene: TRBJ1-1; CDR3 DNA: TGTGCCAGCAGCCGCCGAGGAAGGCGGAGGGACACTGAAGCTTTCTTT; CDR3 protein: CASSRRGRRRDTEAFF
V gene: TRBV12-3/TRBV12-4; D gene: NA; clone size: many; J gene: TRBJ1-2; CDR3 DNA: TGTGCCAGCAGTCATACAAGCGTCGGCTATGGCTACACCTTC; CDR3 protein: CASSHTSVGYGYTF
V gene: TRBV7-9; D gene: NA; clone size: many; J gene: TRBJ1-5; CDR3 DNA: TGTGCCAGCAGCCCCCCGGGGGGGCAGCCCCAGCATTTT; CDR3 protein: CASSPPGGQPQHF
V gene: TRBV6-4; D gene: NA; clone size: many; J gene: TRBJ1-5; CDR3 DNA: TGTGCCAGCAGTGACTGTTCCGTGGGGAAGGGTCTAGGACAGCCCCAGCATTTT; CDR3 protein: CASSDCSVGKGLGQPQHF
V gene: TRBV4-1; D gene: NA; clone size: few; J gene: TRBJ1-4; CDR3 DNA: TGCGCCAGCAGCCGGCAAGACCCAGGACAGGAAAAACTGTTTTTT; CDR3 protein: CASSRQDPGQEKLFF
V gene: TRBV28; D gene: NA; clone size: many; J gene: TRBJ1-3; CDR3 DNA: TGTGCCAGCAGTTTATATTACGGATCATCTGGAAACACCATATATTTT; CDR3 protein: CASSLYYGSSGNTIYF
V gene: TRBV6-5; D gene: TRBD1; clone size: NA; J gene: TRBJ2-5; CDR3 DNA: TGTGCCAGCAGTTACAAGGTGGGACAGAACTACCAAGAGACCCAGTACTTC; CDR3 protein: CASSYKVGQNYQETQYF
V gene: TRBV28; D gene: NA; clone size: many; J gene: TRBJ2-7; CDR3 DNA: TGTGCCACCAATGACAGGACCTACGAGCAGTACTTC; CDR3 protein: CATNDRTYEQYF
V gene: TRBV27; D gene: NA; clone size: NA; J gene: TRBJ2-1; CDR3 DNA: TGTGCCAGCTCTGTGGACACGATTCACTACAATGAGCAGTTCTTC; CDR3 protein: CASSVDTIHYNEQFF
V gene: TRBV7-2; D gene: TRBD1; clone size: NA; J gene: TRBJ2-3; CDR3 DNA: TGTGCCAGCAGCACCCATCGAGGGACAGGAGTAGTGTATTTT; CDR3 protein: CASSTHRGTGVVYF
V gene: TRBV10-3; D gene: TRBD2; clone size: many; J gene: TRBJ2-3; CDR3 DNA: TGTGCCATCAGCAGGACTAGCGGGCTACCTTTTAACACAGATACGCAGTATTTT; CDR3 protein: CAISRTSGLPFNTDTQYF
V gene: TRBV29-1; D gene: NA; clone size: few; J gene: TRBJ2-1; CDR3 DNA: TGCAGCGGGACAGTCTACAATGAGCAGTTCTTC; CDR3 protein: CSGTVYNEQFF